The 18 T cell receptor beta chains below come from one sample, sequenced in a study of tumor-infiltrating lymphocytes in primary liver carcinoma. Alongside blood RNA obtained from unsorted whole blood, germline DNA was also extracted. Starting material of 500 to 600 ng total RNA yielded TCR beta cDNA via a constant-region primer. Modified slightly, ARM-PCR produced TCR beta libraries over three nested multiplex PCR rounds. A C-beta reverse primer and TRBV1-TRBV30 forward primers served in each of the first two PCR rounds, at about 9 cycles apiece. TCRdb re-called the multiplex PCR reads with MiXCR, one entry per CDR3 protein. The profile shows nearly 200,000 distinct CDR3 sequences, around three fifths of them singletons. Sequenced sample: peripheral blood. All receptors come from a woman aged 55-69 years with primary liver carcinoma and hepatitis B virus infection.

In the case of this clonotype: A much more abundant neighbour one base away suggests this may be a read error. The rearrangement joins TRBV6-5 to TRBJ1-4; 7 bases map to TRBD1. The ends lost 6 bases at V and 11 bases at J; junction bases unmatched: 12. Germline V gene data show CDR1 as MNHEY and CDR2 as SVGAGI. The CDR3 runs 14 residues. CDR3 sequence: CASSQTGYFDKLFF. The CDR3 nucleotides read TGTGCCAGCAGCCAGACAGGGTATTTCGACAAACTGTTTTTT.

The chain combines TRBV6-5 with TRBJ2-2, with no clear D. Trimming took 5 bases from V and 6 from J, leaving 7 bases between them. This CDR3 comprises 12 residues. Germline CDR1 is MNHEY and CDR2 is SVGAGI. The CDR3 sequence is CASSKYPGELFF. The CDR3 bases are TGTGCCAGCAGTAAATACCCCGGGGAGCTGTTTTTT.

The table lists this clonotype with many counts. One junction end disagrees with the germline gene, perhaps due to a read error. The genes are TRBV12-3 or TRBV12-4 and TRBJ1-5; 8 bases line up with TRBD1. This CDR3 has 15 residues. The CDR3 DNA reads TGTGCCAGCAGCTTAGGACAGGGTGAGGGACAGCCCCAGCATTTT. This translates into CASSLGQGEGQPQHF.

On this clonotype itself: A much larger clone differs from this one at a single base, so this may be a read error. Lacking the conserved final phenylalanine or tryptophan, this CDR3 likely reflects a read error. The CDR3 bases are TGTGCCAGCAGTGCTACTAGCTACGAGCAGTACTTA. Translating it yields CASSATSYEQYL. The chain recombines TRBV28 with TRBJ2-7, with D perhaps TRBD2 (5 bases). The CDR3 extends over 12 amino acids. V was trimmed by 5 bases and J by 3 bases, leaving 8 bases between them. CDR1 and CDR2 (germline): MDHEN, SYDVKM.

As to this clonotype: A much larger clone differs by one base, so this may be a read error. The chain is built from TRBV12-3 or TRBV12-4 and TRBJ1-1, with D hard to call. The CDR3 is made up of 15 amino acids. In DNA form, the CDR3 reads TGTGTCAGCAGTTTAGGAGGCGGGCGAAGGACTGAAGCTTTCTTT. Translated: CVSSLGGGRRTEAFF.

V and J are TRBV6-2 or TRBV6-3 and TRBJ2-7; 10 bases are shared with TRBD2. Germline V gene data show CDR1 as MNHEY and CDR2 as SVGEGT. The CDR3 sequence is 15 residues long. The V gene end was trimmed by 11 bases and the J gene end by 2 bases; junction bases not matched to a gene: 12. DNA for the CDR3: TGTGCCGACAGTTACTCGACTAGCGGGCCCTACGAGCAGTACTTC. Encoded protein: CADSYSTSGPYEQYF.

As regards this clonotype: A much bigger clone sits one base away, suggesting this may be a read error. The CDR3 sequence: CASSRTSGIYTDTQYF. The CDR3 DNA reads TGCGCCAGCAGCCGGACTAGCGGGATCTACACAGATACGCAGTATTTT. V and J are TRBV4-1 and TRBJ2-3, with TRBD2 identical over 12 bases. The CDR3 totals 16 residues. After removal of 4 bases from V and 2 bases from J, the junction contained 4 bases not matched to a gene. Germline lookup yields CDR1 MGHRA and CDR2 YSYEKL.

On this clonotype: The CDR3 does not close with the conserved phenylalanine or tryptophan, likely indicating a read error. In DNA form, the CDR3 reads TGTGCCAGCAGGGGGTCGGGACAGCCATACAATGAGCAGTTCCTC. Translating it yields CASRGSGQPYNEQFL. This rearrangement joins TRBV12-3 or TRBV12-4 to TRBJ2-1, with 7 bases aligning to TRBD1. The V and J ends lost 6 bases and 4 bases, in that order; junction bases with no gene match: 9. The CDR3 loop spans 15 amino acids.

On this clonotype itself: The junction and the germline gene differ at one end; a read error may be behind it. This chain connects TRBV24-1 to TRBJ2-1, with 11 bases that match TRBD1. Germline values: CDR1 KGHDR, CDR2 SFDVKD. This CDR3 is built from 18 residues. The CDR3 DNA sequence: TGTGCCATCAGTGACCCCGGGACAGGGGGTGACAGCTACAATGAGCAGTTCTTC. Its translation is CAISDPGTGGDSYNEQFF.

The table lists this clonotype with a few counts. This chain links TRBV5-1 with TRBJ2-5; 7 positions match TRBD2. After removal of 0 bases from V and 5 bases from J, the junction contained 7 bases not matched to a gene. Germline loops: CDR1 SGHRS, CDR2 YFSETQ. The CDR3 covers 15 residues. The DNA of the CDR3 is TGCGCCAGCAGCTTGGCAGCCTCCGGGGGGGAGACCCAGTACTTC. Protein product: CASSLAASGGETQYF.

In regard to this clonotype: This sequence may be a read error, since a much larger clone differs from it by one base. The V and J genes are TRBV6-2 or TRBV6-3 and TRBJ2-1; D is possibly TRBD2 (6 bases). Trimming shortened V by 5 bases and J by 4 bases, and 12 bases separated the two germline ends. This CDR3 has 14 residues. From germline, CDR1 is MNHEY and CDR2 SVGEGT. The CDR3 loop is CASSILGRYNEQFF. The DNA for the CDR3 is TGTGCCAGCAGTATCCTGGGGAGGTACAATGAGCAGTTCTTC.

This clonotype was seen a single time. The chain has TRBV5-1 and TRBJ2-7; D perhaps matches TRBD2 (5 bases). The V end was cut by 3 bases, the J end by 7 bases, with 11 bases between. Per the germline V gene, CDR1 is SGHRS and CDR2 is YFSETQ. The CDR3 totals 12 residues. The CDR3 coding sequence is TGCGCCAGCAGCTCCCTACCGGGAGAGCAGTACTTC. It is translated as CASSSLPGEQYF.

Details on this clonotype: Since a much larger clone is just one base distant, this may be a read error. The V gene is TRBV6-1, the J gene TRBJ2-5; D not certain. Germline CDR1 is MNHNS and CDR2 is SASEGT. The CDR3 sequence is 13 residues long. CDR3: CVSSERDRETQYF. CDR3 in DNA: TGTGTCAGCAGTGAACGAGACCGGGAGACCCAGTACTTC.

This sequence joins TRBV21-1 and TRBJ2-3. TRBV21-1 is tagged as a pseudogene. The CDR3 loop spans 13 amino acids. In DNA form, the CDR3 reads TGTGCCAGCAGCTCCTCTACCACAAATACGCAGTATTTT. Translation gives CASSSSTTNTQYF.

Concerning this clonotype: A junction end diverges from the germline sequence, so it may reflect a read error. V gene TRBV11-3 combines with J gene TRBJ2-3; D unresolved. Per the germline V gene, CDR1 is SGHNT and CDR2 is YENEEA. The CDR3 sequence is 14 residues long. Here the CDR3 reads CASNLNPSSFTPFF. In nucleotides, the CDR3 is TGTGCCAGCAACTTAAATCCGTCCAGTTTCACCCCCTTTTTC.

Concerning this clonotype itself: Relative to the germline gene, one junction end is altered; a read error may explain this. The chain recombines TRBV11-2 with TRBJ2-2, with 7 nucleotides matching TRBD2. The germline V gene has CDR1 SGHAT and CDR2 FQNNGV. The CDR3 consists of 18 residues. CDR3 loop: CASGFGSGLVANTGELFF. CDR3 DNA sequence: TGTGCCAGCGGCTTCGGAAGCGGACTAGTGGCGAACACTGGCGAGCTGTTTTTT.

In regard to this clonotype: Because it lacks the conserved phenylalanine or tryptophan at the end, this CDR3 is likely a read error. The genes are TRBV11-3 and TRBJ2-3; TRBD2 is a possible D gene (6 bases). Per the germline V gene, CDR1 is SGHNT and CDR2 is YENEEA. The CDR3 loop spans 15 amino acids. As DNA, the CDR3 is TGTGCTAGCAGCTTATCCGCGGGGTTCACAGATACGCAGTATCTT. Its translation: CASSLSAGFTDTQYL.

This sequence joins TRBV11-2 and TRBJ2-5; TRBD1 aligns across 7 bases. The V segment lost 6 bases and the J segment 6 bases; nucleotides outside the gene matches: 10. This CDR3 contains 14 residues. CDR1 and CDR2 (germline): SGHAT, FQNNGV. The CDR3 sequence: CASRETMTGKTQYF. The CDR3 DNA reads TGTGCCAGCAGGGAAACCATGACAGGGAAGACCCAGTACTTC.